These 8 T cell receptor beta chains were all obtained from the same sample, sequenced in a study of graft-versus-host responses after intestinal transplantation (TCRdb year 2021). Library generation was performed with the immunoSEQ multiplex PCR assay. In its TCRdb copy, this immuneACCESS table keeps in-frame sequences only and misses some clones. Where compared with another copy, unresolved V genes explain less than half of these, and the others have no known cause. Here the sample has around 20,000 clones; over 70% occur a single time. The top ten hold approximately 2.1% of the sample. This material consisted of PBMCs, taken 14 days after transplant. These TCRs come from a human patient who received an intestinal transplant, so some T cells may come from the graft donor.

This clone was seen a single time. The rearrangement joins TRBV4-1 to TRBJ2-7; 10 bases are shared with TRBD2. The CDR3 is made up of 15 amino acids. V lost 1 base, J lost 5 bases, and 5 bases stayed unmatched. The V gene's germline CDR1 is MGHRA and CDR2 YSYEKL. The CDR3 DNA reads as TGCGCCAGCAGCCAAGCGGGAACTAGCGGGGACGAGCAGTACTTC. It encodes CASSQAGTSGDEQYF.

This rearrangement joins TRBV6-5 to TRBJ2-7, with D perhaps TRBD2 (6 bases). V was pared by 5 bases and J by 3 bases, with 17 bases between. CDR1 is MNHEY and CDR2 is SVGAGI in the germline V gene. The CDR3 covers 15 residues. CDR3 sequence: CASSTIEGLGYEQYF. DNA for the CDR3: TGTGCCAGCAGTACCATAGAGGGACTGGGCTACGAGCAGTACTTC.

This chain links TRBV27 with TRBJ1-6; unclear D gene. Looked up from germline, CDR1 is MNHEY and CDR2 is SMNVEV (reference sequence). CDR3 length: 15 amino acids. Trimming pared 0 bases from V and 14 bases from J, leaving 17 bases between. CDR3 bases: TGTGCCAGCAGTTTATCGTCCCAGTTGGGTGCGGCCCTCCACTTT. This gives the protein CASSLSSQLGAALHF.

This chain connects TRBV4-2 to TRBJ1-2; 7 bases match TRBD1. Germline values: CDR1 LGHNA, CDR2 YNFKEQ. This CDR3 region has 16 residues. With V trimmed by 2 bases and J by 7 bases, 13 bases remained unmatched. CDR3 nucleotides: TGTGCCAGCAGCCAACCGCAGACAACAGGGGTGTCTGGCTACACCTTC. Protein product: CASSQPQTTGVSGYTF.

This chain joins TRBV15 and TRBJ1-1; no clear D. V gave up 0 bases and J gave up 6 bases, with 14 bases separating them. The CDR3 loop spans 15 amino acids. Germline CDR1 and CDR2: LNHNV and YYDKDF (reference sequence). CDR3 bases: TGTGCCACCAGCAGAGATATAGGGATATTAGCTGAAGCTTTCTTT. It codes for CATSRDIGILAEAFF.

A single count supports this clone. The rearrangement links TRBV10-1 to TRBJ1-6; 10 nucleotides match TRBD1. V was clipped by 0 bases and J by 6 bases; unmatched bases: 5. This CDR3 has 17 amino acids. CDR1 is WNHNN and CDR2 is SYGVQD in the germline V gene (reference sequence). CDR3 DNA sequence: TGCGCCAGCAGTGAGTCGACGGGGACAGGGGTTAATTCACCCCTCCACTTT. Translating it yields CASSESTGTGVNSPLHF.

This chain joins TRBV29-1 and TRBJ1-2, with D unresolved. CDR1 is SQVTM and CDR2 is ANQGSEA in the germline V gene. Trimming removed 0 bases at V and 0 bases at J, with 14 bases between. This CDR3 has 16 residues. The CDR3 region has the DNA TGCAGCGTTGAAGATACAGCGGATCGAGCTAACTATGGCTACACCTTC. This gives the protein CSVEDTADRANYGYTF.

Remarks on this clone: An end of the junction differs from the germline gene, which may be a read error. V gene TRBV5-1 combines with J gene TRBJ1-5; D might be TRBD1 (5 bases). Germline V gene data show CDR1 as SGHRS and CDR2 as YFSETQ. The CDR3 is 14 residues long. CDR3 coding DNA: TGCGCCAGCAGCTTGGCTCAGGGCGAGCAGCTCCAGCATTTT. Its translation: CASSLAQGEQLQHF.